The 22 T cell receptor beta chains reported below all come from one sample, sequenced in a study of monozygotic twins with cystic fibrosis. The protocol was immunoSEQ multiplex PCR, while the TCRdb copy is restricted to in-frame clones and leaves out a portion. The top ten clones hold approximately 0.9% of a sample with some 32,000 clones, more than 85% of them seen once. Material for sequencing was blood. The receptors derive from a girl aged 2 to 10 with cystic fibrosis.

The chain carries TRBV2 and TRBJ2-2, with TRBD1 matching 8 bases. V trimming: 5 bases; J trimming: 4 bases; junction bases outside the gene matches: 6. This CDR3 is 15 amino acids long. CDR1 is SNHLY, CDR2 FYNNEI, per germline. CDR3 DNA: TGTGCCAGCAGTTCTGACAGGGGAGGCACCGGGGAGCTGTTTTTT. It specifies CASSSDRGGTGELFF.

The chain carries TRBV19 and TRBJ1-1; D may be TRBD1 (5 bases). The CDR3 extends over 17 amino acids. The V and J ends lost 5 bases and 4 bases respectively, with 23 bases between them. CDR1 and CDR2 (germline): LNHDA, SQIVND (reference sequence). CDR3 nucleotide sequence: TGTGCCAGTAGTCCCCGAGAGGGGCAGGGCATCATCACTGAAGCTTTCTTT. It specifies CASSPREGQGIITEAFF. Based on the CDR3 plus reference TRBV19 and TRBJ1-1, the full variable domain is DGGITQSPKYLFRKEGQNVTLSCEQNLNHDAMYWYRQDPGQGLRLIYYSQIVNDFQKGDIAEGYSVSREKKESFPLTVTSAQKNPTAFYLCASSPREGQGIITEAFFGQGTRLTVV.

V usage is TRBV4-3 and J usage is TRBJ2-1; 8 bases match TRBD2. The V gene's germline CDR1 is LGHNA and CDR2 YSLEER. J gave up 6 bases and V 1 base, and 8 bases lay outside the gene matches. The CDR3 extends over 16 amino acids. The DNA for the CDR3 is TGCGCCAGCAGCCAAGCCGGGACTAGGGGTCTCAATGAGCAGTTCTTC. Protein: CASSQAGTRGLNEQFF.

The chain uses TRBV28 and TRBJ2-7; D assignment may be TRBD1 or TRBD2 (5 bases each). V was shortened by 5 bases and J by 4 bases, with 24 bases between the two germline ends. The CDR3 length is 17 residues. From germline, CDR1 is MDHEN and CDR2 SYDVKM. The CDR3: CASSPLGSAGTSYEQYF. In DNA form, the CDR3 reads TGTGCCAGCAGTCCCCTCGGGTCGGCCGGGACCTCATACGAGCAGTACTTC.

The chain is built from TRBV20-1 and TRBJ2-7; 7 bases map to TRBD2. The CDR3 is 11 amino acids. Germline CDR1 is DFQATT and CDR2 is SNEGSKA (reference sequence). Trimming cost V 6 bases and J 5 bases; bases outside gene matches: 4. The chain's CDR3 is CSARLAHEQYF. In DNA form, the CDR3 reads TGCAGTGCCAGACTAGCCCACGAGCAGTACTTC.

V gene TRBV7-2 combines with J gene TRBJ1-1; D uncertain. The germline gives CDR1 SGHTA, CDR2 FQGNSA. V was clipped by 2 bases and J by 3 bases, with 7 bases between them. The CDR3 length is 13 residues. CDR3 region: CASSLRADTEAFF. CDR3 nucleotide sequence: TGTGCCAGCAGCTTAAGGGCGGACACTGAAGCTTTCTTT.

CDR3 sequence reads: CASSYTESYEQYF. CDR3 nucleotide sequence: TGTGCCAGCAGCTACACAGAATCCTACGAGCAGTACTTC. This sequence joins TRBV11-3 and TRBJ2-7, with unresolved D. The germline V gene has CDR1 SGHNT and CDR2 YENEEA. V dropped 4 bases and J dropped 1 base, with 8 bases sitting between them. This CDR3 is built from 13 residues.

This chain links TRBV27 with TRBJ2-7; 10 nucleotides match TRBD2. Per germline, CDR1 MNHEY and CDR2 SMNVEV (reference sequence). Trimming at V came to 6 bases and at J to 3 bases, leaving 8 bases not matched to a gene. The CDR3 sequence is 15 residues long. The CDR3 loop reads CASRTRTSGFYEQYF. The CDR3 nucleotides are TGTGCCAGCAGAACCCGGACTAGCGGATTCTACGAGCAGTACTTC.

The rearrangement uses TRBV11-2 and TRBJ1-6, with no clear D. Trimming took off 6 bases at V and 4 bases at J, with 13 bases between the two ends. Germline loops: CDR1 SGHAT, CDR2 FQNNGV. This CDR3 contains 15 residues. The DNA for the CDR3 is TGTGCCAGCAGTTCGGTGGGGAAGTATAATTCACCCCTCCACTTT. Translation gives CASSSVGKYNSPLHF.

This clone appeared a single time. This chain links TRBV27 with TRBJ2-7; D tentatively fits TRBD1 or TRBD2 (6 bases each). The CDR3 consists of 15 residues. The ends were cut back, 0 bases at V and 2 bases at J, with 11 bases in the middle. Germline-derived CDR1 and CDR2 are MNHEY and SMNVEV (reference sequence). This chain's CDR3 is CASSLSGAGPYEQYF. As DNA, the CDR3 is TGTGCCAGCAGTTTATCGGGGGCGGGACCCTACGAGCAGTACTTC.

The rearrangement uses TRBV4-2 and TRBJ2-7; D gene unclear. The V end lost 0 bases, the J end lost 2 bases, and 17 bases lay between the germline ends. The CDR3 loop spans 17 amino acids. CDR1 LGHNA and CDR2 YNFKEQ come from the germline V gene. The CDR3 sequence is CASSQDRWVTRPYEQYF. The CDR3 DNA follows: TGTGCCAGCAGCCAAGATCGTTGGGTAACGAGGCCCTACGAGCAGTACTTC.

The rearrangement uses TRBV29-1 and TRBJ2-7, with TRBD1 identical over 9 bases. CDR1 is SQVTM and CDR2 is ANQGSEA in the germline V gene. V lost 3 bases and J lost 5; bases outside the gene matches: 5. This CDR3 spans 13 amino acids. The CDR3 region is CSVEDRGFNEQYF. The DNA of the CDR3 is TGCAGCGTTGAGGACAGGGGATTTAACGAGCAGTACTTC.

This chain uses TRBV6-6 with TRBJ2-7; D gene unclear. Germline V gene sequence: CDR1 MNHNY, CDR2 SVGAGI (reference sequence). The CDR3 covers 15 residues. The V end lost 8 bases, the J end lost 1 base, and 18 bases lay between the germline ends. CDR3 bases: TGTGCCAGCGTGCCCCCTGTGAGCCAATCCTACGAGCAGTACTTC. This codes for CASVPPVSQSYEQYF.

J is TRBJ2-7 and V is TRBV5-1; D perhaps matches TRBD1 (5 bases). V dropped 4 bases and J dropped 4 bases, with 9 bases sitting between them. Germline-derived CDR1 and CDR2 are SGHRS and YFSETQ. The length of the CDR3 is 12 residues. CDR3 nucleotide sequence: TGCGCCAGCAGCCAGCAGGGTTACGAGCAGTACTTC. This sequence encodes CASSQQGYEQYF.

The genes are TRBV5-6 and TRBJ1-1; TRBD1 matches 8 bases. Germline CDR1 and CDR2: SGHDT and YYEEEE. Trimming cost V 1 base and J 3 bases; bases outside gene matches: 2. The CDR3 extends over 14 amino acids. CDR3: CASSLTGGDTEAFF. The CDR3 DNA follows: TGTGCCAGCAGCTTGACAGGGGGGGACACTGAAGCTTTCTTT.

J is TRBJ2-5 and V is TRBV5-6, with 8 bases aligning to TRBD1. Per germline, CDR1 SGHDT and CDR2 YYEEEE. The CDR3 contains 17 residues. V gave up 2 bases and J gave up 5 bases; unmatched junction bases: 14. The CDR3 nucleotides are TGTGCCAGCAGCTTCCGGGCCGGCGACAGGGGACGGGAGACCCAGTACTTC. As protein: CASSFRAGDRGRETQYF.

The chain recombines TRBV6-5 with TRBJ1-1; D ambiguous. CDR3 size: 15 residues. The germline CDR1 and CDR2 sequences are MNHEY and SVGAGI. Between the trimmed V and J ends, which lost 0 bases and 11 bases, there was a span of 19 bases. The CDR3 loop reads CASSYSLSAGDEAFF. CDR3 sequence (DNA): TGTGCCAGCAGTTACTCGTTGTCGGCCGGGGATGAGGCTTTCTTT.

The chain recombines TRBV5-8 with TRBJ2-2; possibly TRBD1 for D (6 bases). CDR1 is SGHTS, CDR2 YDEGEE, per germline. This CDR3 spans 13 amino acids. V was pared by 3 bases and J by 5 bases, with 8 bases between. The CDR3 spells CASSSGETGELFF. The CDR3 DNA follows: TGTGCCAGCAGCTCAGGGGAAACCGGGGAGCTGTTTTTT.

The CDR3 DNA sequence: TGTGCCAGCAGTGACTCTATGAACACTGAAGCTTTCTTT. It encodes CASSDSMNTEAFF. The rearrangement joins TRBV2 to TRBJ1-1, with unresolved D. This CDR3 has 13 amino acids. Trimming pared 3 bases from V and 0 bases from J, leaving 5 bases between. Germline lookup yields CDR1 SNHLY and CDR2 FYNNEI.

The rearrangement links TRBV4-1 to TRBJ2-6; D perhaps matches TRBD2 (6 bases). The germline gives CDR1 MGHRA, CDR2 YSYEKL. The V end lost 1 base, the J end lost 1 base, and 20 bases lay between the germline ends. The CDR3 contains 20 residues. Written as DNA, the CDR3 is TGCGCCAGCAGCCAAGTGTTCCCCGGGACTCCCCCATCTGGGGCCAACGTCCTGACTTTC. Translation: CASSQVFPGTPPSGANVLTF.

The chain is built from TRBV4-1 and TRBJ2-4; TRBD2 agrees at 9 bases. Germline V gene sequence: CDR1 MGHRA, CDR2 YSYEKL. The ends lost 3 bases at V and 0 bases at J; junction bases unmatched: 15. CDR3 length: 20 residues. This CDR3 is CASSQAPSGDLPLAKNIQYF. The CDR3 DNA is TGCGCCAGCAGCCAGGCCCCTAGCGGGGACCTCCCTCTAGCCAAAAACATTCAGTACTTC.

The V call is TRBV6-5, the J call TRBJ2-5; D call uncertain. The CDR3 has 11 residues. Germline V gives CDR1 MNHEY, CDR2 SVGAGI. The V end lost 5 bases, the J end lost 1 base, and 2 bases lay between the germline ends. The CDR3 nucleotides are TGTGCCAGCAGTAGCCAAGAGACCCAGTACTTC. Its protein is CASSSQETQYF.